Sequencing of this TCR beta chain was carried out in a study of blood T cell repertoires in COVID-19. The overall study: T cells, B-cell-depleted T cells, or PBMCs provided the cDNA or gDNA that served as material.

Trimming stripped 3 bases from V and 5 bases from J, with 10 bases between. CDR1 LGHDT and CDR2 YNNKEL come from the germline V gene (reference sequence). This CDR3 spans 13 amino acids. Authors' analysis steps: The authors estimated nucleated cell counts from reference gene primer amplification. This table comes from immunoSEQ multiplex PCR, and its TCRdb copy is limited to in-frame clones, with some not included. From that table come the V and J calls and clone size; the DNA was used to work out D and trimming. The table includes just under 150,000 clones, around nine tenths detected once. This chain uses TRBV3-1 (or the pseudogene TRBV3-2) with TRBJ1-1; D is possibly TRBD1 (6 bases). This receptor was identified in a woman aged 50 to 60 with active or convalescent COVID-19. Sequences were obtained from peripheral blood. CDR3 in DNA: TGTGCCAGCAGCCAGGTTAGGGGGACTGAAGCTTTCTTT. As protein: CASSQVRGTEAFF.